A single sample gave rise to the 27 T cell receptor beta chains below, sequenced in a study of blood T cells in healthy people across ages. Using a J-beta primer mix together with a sample-barcoded 5' primer, a second PCR was run for roughly 6 to 12 cycles. Each CDR3 protein is one row after TCRdb ran MiXCR on the 5' RACE reads. Here the sample spans about 830,000 distinct CDR3 sequences, more than 45% being singletons. Material for sequencing was blood. Receptor source: a man aged 25-40 years in good health.

This clonotype was found a few times. The J gene is TRBJ2-3, the V gene TRBV7-2; TRBD1 is a possible D gene (6 bases). Germline values: CDR1 SGHTA, CDR2 FQGNSA. V lost 2 bases and J lost 7, with 13 bases in between. CDR3 size: 14 residues. The CDR3 region has the DNA TGTGCCAGCAGCTTACTGAGGGGGTCGAATACGCAGTATTTT. This gives the protein CASSLLRGSNTQYF.

The chain has TRBV6-2 or TRBV6-3 and TRBJ2-7, with 14 bases identical to TRBD2. This CDR3 spans 18 amino acids. The V gene end was trimmed by 2 bases and the J gene end by 2 bases; junction bases not matched to a gene: 8. CDR1 is MNHEY and CDR2 is SVGEGT in the germline V gene. The CDR3 DNA follows: TGTGCCAGCAGTTACGGAAGACTAGCGGGGGGGACCCCCTACGAGCAGTACTTC. It yields the protein CASSYGRLAGGTPYEQYF.

About this clonotype: This may stem from a read error, because a much larger clone lies one nucleotide away. This chain links TRBV20-1 with TRBJ1-6; possible D gene TRBD1, 5 bases. This CDR3 has 13 amino acids. CDR1 is DFQATT, CDR2 SNEGSKA, per germline (reference sequence). CDR3 sequence reads: CSAVGGSDSLLHF. CDR3 coding DNA: TGCAGTGCCGTCGGGGGGTCGGATTCACTCCTCCACTTT.

The rearrangement uses TRBV20-1 and TRBJ1-1; maybe TRBD1 (5 bases). V lost 6 bases and J lost 7, with 21 bases in between. Germline lookup yields CDR1 DFQATT and CDR2 SNEGSKA (reference sequence). The CDR3 is 14 amino acids. In nucleotides, the CDR3 is TGCAGTGCCTGGGGGGGGACGGTAGATAATGAAGCTTTCTTT. This sequence encodes CSAWGGTVDNEAFF.

The J gene is TRBJ2-1, the V gene TRBV27, with D perhaps TRBD1 or TRBD2 (5 bases each). Germline CDR1 is MNHEY and CDR2 is SMNVEV (reference sequence). Trimming pared 6 bases from V and 6 bases from J, leaving 15 bases between. The CDR3 covers 14 residues. DNA of the CDR3: TGTGCCAGCAGACCCGGGACGGACGGCAATGAGCAGTTCTTC. Its translation: CASRPGTDGNEQFF.

This chain connects TRBV29-1 to TRBJ2-7; D unresolved. The germline V gene has CDR1 SQVTM and CDR2 ANQGSEA. The CDR3 has 14 amino acids. V was clipped by 4 bases and J by 1 base, with 14 bases between them. The CDR3 here is CSVVYRTASYEQYF. The CDR3 DNA follows: TGCAGCGTTGTCTATCGGACGGCTTCCTACGAGCAGTACTTC.

The CDR3 DNA sequence: TGTGCCTGGAGTAAGCAGATCGAGCAGTACTTC. It is translated as CAWSKQIEQYF. The chain uses TRBV30 and TRBJ2-5; unclear D gene. The end of the DNA is better explained by TRBJ2-7, so the J call may be wrong. This CDR3 region has 11 residues. Germline V gene sequence: CDR1 GTSNPN, CDR2 SVGIG (reference sequence).

This clonotype was picked up many times. The chain employs TRBV20-1 and TRBJ2-1, with D perhaps TRBD2 (6 bases). CDR3 length: 17 amino acids. Between the trimmed V and J ends, which lost 4 bases and 0 bases, there was a span of 19 bases. Germline V gene lookup returns CDR1 DFQATT and CDR2 SNEGSKA (reference sequence). The CDR3 coding sequence is TGCAGTGCTAAGGGCCCCTGGGGGGAGGCCTCCTACAATGAGCAGTTCTTC. Translated: CSAKGPWGEASYNEQFF.

This chain joins TRBV15 and TRBJ2-7; TRBD2 is a possible D gene (6 bases). This CDR3 is built from 15 residues. Trimming took off 0 bases at V and 4 bases at J, with 13 bases between the two ends. The germline CDR1 and CDR2 sequences are LNHNV and YYDKDF (reference sequence). The DNA for the CDR3 is TGTGCCACCAGCAGAGAGCCGGGAGCGAGATACGAGCAGTACTTC. It is translated as CATSREPGARYEQYF.

V gene TRBV7-2 combines with J gene TRBJ2-3; 7 bases fit TRBD1. The CDR3 has 14 residues. Trimming removed 6 bases from V and 2 bases from J; junction bases left unmatched: 5. CDR1 is SGHTA, CDR2 FQGNSA, per germline. The CDR3 loop is CASRPGQNTDTQYF. Here the CDR3 DNA reads TGTGCCAGCAGGCCGGGACAGAACACAGATACGCAGTATTTT. Supplemented by reference TRBV7-2 and TRBJ2-3, the full variable domain reads GAGVSQSPSNKVTEKGKDVELRCDPISGHTALYWYRQSLGQGLEFLIYFQGNSAPDKSGLPSDRFSAERTGGSVSTLTIQRTQQEDSAVYLCASRPGQNTDTQYFGPGTRLTVL.

The rearrangement uses TRBV5-5 and TRBJ2-6, with D perhaps matching TRBD2 (6 bases). The CDR3 runs to 17 residues. With 1 base removed from V and 1 base from J, the gap between germline ends came to 12 bases. Germline V gene sequence: CDR1 SGHKS, CDR2 YYEKEE (reference sequence). The CDR3 sequence: CASSLTSQTSGANVLTF. The CDR3 nucleotides read TGTGCCAGCAGCTTGACTAGCCAGACTTCTGGGGCCAACGTCCTGACTTTC.

The V gene is TRBV29-1, the J gene TRBJ2-5, with D uncertain. V lost 4 bases to trimming and J lost 7 bases, with 7 bases between them. The CDR3 sequence is 10 residues long. Germline CDR1 and CDR2: SQVTM and ANQGSEA. The chain's CDR3 is CSVGYGTQYF. The CDR3 DNA follows: TGCAGCGTTGGCTATGGGACCCAGTACTTC.

The CDR3: CARSQTGDGYTF. The CDR3 bases are TGTGCCAGGAGCCAGACAGGGGATGGCTACACCTTC. J is TRBJ1-2 and V is TRBV7-8; 8 bases agree with TRBD1. The ends lost 9 bases at V and 6 bases at J; junction bases unmatched: 6. There are 12 residues in the CDR3. The germline V gene encodes CDR1 SGHVS and CDR2 FQNEAQ.

The chain recombines TRBV2 with TRBJ1-1; D unresolved. Germline V CDR1 and CDR2: SNHLY, FYNNEI. The CDR3 length is 12 residues. Trimming cost V 7 bases and J 1 base, with 7 bases left between them. The CDR3 nucleotides are TGTGCCAGCACCTATAGGAACACTGAAGCTTTCTTT. Protein sequence: CASTYRNTEAFF.

This chain joins TRBV7-2 and TRBJ1-5; D ambiguous. The V and J ends lost 2 bases and 7 bases respectively, with 9 bases between them. There are 13 residues in the CDR3. Germline V gene sequence: CDR1 SGHTA, CDR2 FQGNSA. The CDR3 reads CASSLMGWQPQHF. CDR3 coding DNA: TGTGCCAGCAGCTTAATGGGGTGGCAGCCCCAGCATTTT.

This clonotype has only a few counts. The chain has TRBV7-2 and TRBJ1-5; D uncertain. CDR1 is SGHTA, CDR2 FQGNSA, per germline. The CDR3 is 13 residues long. Trimming shortened V by 4 bases and J by 7 bases, and 11 bases separated the two germline ends. DNA for the CDR3: TGTGCCAGCAGCTCCCGACATGGCCAGCCCCAGCATTTT. It is translated as CASSSRHGQPQHF.

The genes are TRBV25-1 and TRBJ1-2; D perhaps matches TRBD1 (6 bases). This CDR3 contains 15 residues. Deletions cut 1 base from V and 4 bases from J, with 13 bases between. Germline V gene sequence: CDR1 MGHDK, CDR2 SYGVNS. CDR3 sequence (DNA): TGTGCCAGCAGTGAATTTGGGGGCGGCGGCTATGGCTACACCTTC. Protein sequence: CASSEFGGGGYGYTF.

This clonotype appeared a single time. V and J are TRBV12-3 or TRBV12-4 and TRBJ2-1; D may match TRBD1 or TRBD2 (5 bases each). This CDR3 is built from 15 residues. Trimming removed 3 bases from V and 3 bases from J, with 12 bases in between. The CDR3 DNA is TGTGCCAGCAGTTTCATCGGGGACCACTACAATGAGCAGTTCTTC. Amino acid sequence: CASSFIGDHYNEQFF.

The chain has TRBV30 and TRBJ1-1; D perhaps matches TRBD1 (6 bases). The germline V gene encodes CDR1 GTSNPN and CDR2 SVGIG (reference sequence). This CDR3 comprises 15 residues. V was shortened by 0 bases and J by 10 bases, with 21 bases between the two germline ends. The CDR3 loop is CAWSVVVAGARGAFF. Here the CDR3 DNA reads TGTGCCTGGAGTGTAGTTGTAGCGGGGGCGCGGGGAGCTTTCTTT.

The chain carries TRBV15 and TRBJ2-3, with D uncertain. This CDR3 has 13 amino acids. Germline V lookup: CDR1 LNHNV, CDR2 YYDKDF (reference sequence). V was pared by 0 bases and J by 11 bases, with 12 bases between. The CDR3 DNA reads as TGTGCCACCAGCAGAGATCCTCAAGACTTGCAGTATTTT. This gives the protein CATSRDPQDLQYF. Full variable domain (outside the CDR3, taken from reference TRBV15 and TRBJ2-3): DAMVIQNPRYQVTQFGKPVTLSCSQTLNHNVMYWYQQKSSQAPKLLFHYYDKDFNNEADTPDNFQSRRPNTSFCFLDIRSPGLGDTAMYLCATSRDPQDLQYFGPGTRLTVL.

This clonotype was seen only a few times. J is TRBJ2-7 and V is TRBV7-2, with 9 bases fitting TRBD2. The CDR3 totals 16 residues. Losses at the gene ends were 1 base for V and 4 bases for J; bases not matched to a gene: 8. The germline CDR1 and CDR2 sequences are SGHTA and FQGNSA. The CDR3 DNA is TGTGCCAGCAGCTTAGTTGAGCGGGGGGTGGTTTACGAGCAGTACTTC. This translates into CASSLVERGVVYEQYF. Supplemented by reference TRBV7-2 and TRBJ2-7, the full variable domain reads GAGVSQSPSNKVTEKGKDVELRCDPISGHTALYWYRQSLGQGLEFLIYFQGNSAPDKSGLPSDRFSAERTGGSVSTLTIQRTQQEDSAVYLCASSLVERGVVYEQYFGPGTRLTVT.

The genes are TRBV6-5 and TRBJ2-1, with TRBD2 matching over 8 bases. The CDR3 is 13 residues long. V shed 6 bases, J shed 9 bases, and the junction held 7 bases outside the gene matches. The germline V gene encodes CDR1 MNHEY and CDR2 SVGAGI. The CDR3 sequence is CASSSRAGVEQFF. The CDR3 coding sequence is TGTGCCAGCAGCTCACGAGCGGGAGTTGAGCAGTTCTTC.

The genes are TRBV4-2 and TRBJ1-4, with 9 bases identical to TRBD1. The CDR3 has 17 amino acids. Unmatched junction bases numbered 6, after V lost 2 bases and J lost 2 bases. Germline CDR1 LGHNA, CDR2 YNFKEQ. In nucleotides, the CDR3 is TGTGCCAGCAGCCAACGACAGGGGGTTGTCACTAATGAAAAACTGTTTTTT. Its translation: CASSQRQGVVTNEKLFF.

The chain uses TRBV20-1 and TRBJ1-2; the D is unclear. CDR1 is DFQATT and CDR2 is SNEGSKA in the germline V gene (reference sequence). The CDR3 covers 14 residues. V lost 0 bases to trimming and J lost 7 bases, with 15 bases between them. CDR3 coding DNA: TGCAGTGCTAGAGATGTGACCCTACTGAGTGGCTACACCTTC. This sequence encodes CSARDVTLLSGYTF.

The CDR3 DNA is TGTGCCACCAGCGCAAACAGAGAACCCTACTATGGCTACACCTTC. Translated, it gives CATSANREPYYGYTF. V usage is TRBV15 and J usage is TRBJ1-2, with D unclear. Germline CDR1 LNHNV, CDR2 YYDKDF (reference sequence). Trimming stripped 5 bases from V and 3 bases from J, with 16 bases between. The CDR3 covers 15 residues.

This clonotype was observed a few times. This chain uses TRBV4-3 with TRBJ2-5; D remains unclear. Germline CDR1 reads LGHNA; CDR2 reads YSLEER. The CDR3 is made up of 15 amino acids. V gave up 0 bases and J gave up 4 bases, with 12 bases separating them. The CDR3 sequence is CASSQDGVAPETQYF. DNA for the CDR3: TGCGCCAGCAGCCAAGACGGCGTTGCTCCAGAGACCCAGTACTTC.

V gene TRBV20-1 combines with J gene TRBJ2-5; D may be TRBD2 (7 bases). V shed 0 bases and J shed 4 bases, with 18 bases lying between them. The V gene's germline CDR1 is DFQATT and CDR2 SNEGSKA (reference sequence). The CDR3 spans 16 residues. DNA for the CDR3: TGCAGTGCTAGAGACCCCCGAGGGGGGGCCCCAGAGACCCAGTACTTC. Its translation: CSARDPRGGAPETQYF.